The rows below give T cell receptor beta chains drawn from one sample of a study of long-term antiretroviral therapy in people with HIV. Sequencing used immunoSEQ multiplex PCR; TCRdb keeps in-frame clones, though not all of them. The sample carries about 23,000 clones, around 85% recorded once. Here the sequenced sample was unsorted PBMCs, taken 1.6 years after starting antiretroviral therapy. Receptor source: a man aged 35 to 55 with HIV. Both conserved end residues are part of each CDR3. The order of the fields is V gene, J gene, clone size, D gene, CDR3 protein, CDR3 DNA. D genes are given only for firm matches. Clone size is given for some rows only: seen once, a few or many times, or a class if the clone is expanded.

TRBV2	TRBJ2-2	-	-	CASKAGTQNTGELFF	TGTGCCAGCAAGGCCGGGACTCAGAACACCGGGGAGCTGTTTTTT
TRBV15	TRBJ2-7	-	TRBD1	CATSRDLTGDNYEQYF	TGTGCCACCAGCAGAGATCTGACAGGGGACAACTACGAGCAGTACTTC
TRBV5-6	TRBJ2-7	-	-	CASSRGTYEQYF	TGTGCCAGCAGCAGGGGAACCTACGAGCAGTACTTC
TRBV11-3	TRBJ2-5	-	TRBD1	CASSLGPWDRERETQYF	TGTGCCAGCAGCTTAGGGCCTTGGGACAGGGAAAGAGAGACCCAGTACTTC
TRBV11-2	TRBJ2-3	-	TRBD2	CASSLLGGSTDTQYF	TGTGCCAGCAGCTTATTGGGGGGGAGCACAGATACGCAGTATTTT
TRBV30	TRBJ1-1	-	-	CAWSSGGGTEAFF	TGTGCCTGGAGTAGTGGTGGCGGCACTGAAGCTTTCTTT
TRBV2	TRBJ2-4	once	TRBD1	CASSEDGRQGRYNIQYF	TGTGCCAGCAGTGAAGACGGCCGACAGGGAAGGTATAACATTCAGTACTTC
TRBV6-1	TRBJ1-5	-	-	CASMVQGYQPQHF	TGTGCCAGCATGGTTCAGGGATATCAGCCCCAGCATTTT
TRBV30	TRBJ1-3	-	-	CAWSVPGRSGNTIYF	TGTGCCTGGAGTGTACCCGGGAGATCTGGAAACACCATATATTTT
TRBV5-6	TRBJ2-1	-	-	CASSLWDPGVSEQFF	TGTGCCAGCAGCTTGTGGGACCCCGGGGTTAGTGAGCAGTTCTTC
TRBV5-1	TRBJ2-7	-	TRBD2	CASSPTSGSSYEQYF	TGCGCCAGCAGCCCAACTAGCGGGAGCTCCTACGAGCAGTACTTC
TRBV7-9	TRBJ1-1	-	-	CASSLTDIWNTEAFF	TGTGCCAGCAGCTTAACGGACATATGGAACACTGAAGCTTTCTTT
TRBV7-9	TRBJ1-2	-	TRBD1	CASSLGSGQGNYGYTF	TGTGCCAGCAGCTTAGGGTCCGGACAGGGGAACTATGGCTACACCTTC
TRBV7-2	TRBJ2-3	-	-	CASSSAGVTDTQYF	TGTGCCAGCAGCTCCGCCGGGGTCACAGATACGCAGTATTTT
TRBV5-1	TRBJ1-1	few	-	CASTEGLGSTEAFF	TGCGCCAGCACAGAGGGTTTGGGGAGCACTGAAGCTTTCTTT
TRBV5-1	TRBJ2-7	-	TRBD1	CASSLAGQGYEQYF	TGCGCCAGCAGCTTGGCCGGACAGGGCTACGAGCAGTACTTC
TRBV29-1	TRBJ2-7	-	TRBD1	CSVEVGDRGYEQYF	TGCAGCGTTGAAGTAGGGGACAGGGGCTACGAGCAGTACTTC
TRBV4-2	TRBJ2-2	-	-	CASSQEVWGSNTGELFF	TGTGCCAGCAGCCAAGAAGTGTGGGGGTCGAACACCGGGGAGCTGTTTTTT
TRBV5-8	TRBJ1-2	few	-	CASSPTSF	TGTGCCAGCAGCCCCACCTCCTTC
TRBV6-5	TRBJ2-2	-	TRBD2	CASSTKRGGFGELFF	TGTGCCAGCAGTACAAAGCGGGGGGGCTTCGGGGAGCTGTTTTTT
TRBV11-2	TRBJ1-6	-	TRBD1	CASSLESGTVGAYNSPLHF	TGTGCCAGCAGCTTAGAAAGCGGGACAGTCGGGGCCTATAATTCACCCCTCCACTTT
TRBV5-1	TRBJ1-2	-	-	CASSNGQNPSSNYGYTF	TGCGCCAGCAGCAACGGACAGAACCCCTCCTCTAACTATGGCTACACCTTC
TRBV27	TRBJ2-7	-	TRBD1	CASSLIGDRGFEQYF	TGTGCCAGCAGTTTAATCGGAGACAGGGGGTTCGAGCAGTACTTC
TRBV7-9	TRBJ2-7	-	TRBD1	CASSPAHRGEQYF	TGTGCCAGCAGCCCCGCCCACAGGGGAGAGCAGTACTTC
TRBV7-3	TRBJ1-1	-	TRBD1	CASSGTGANTEAFF	TGTGCCAGCAGCGGGACAGGGGCAAACACTGAAGCTTTCTTT
TRBV18	TRBJ1-4	-	-	CASSDRQATNEKLFF	TGTGCCAGCTCGGACAGACAAGCAACTAATGAAAAACTGTTTTTT
TRBV11-2	TRBJ2-3	-	-	CASQMDGRTSTDTQYF	TGTGCCAGCCAGATGGACGGCCGAACTAGCACAGATACGCAGTATTTT
TRBV19	TRBJ2-5	once	TRBD2	CASSPMTSAQTKTQYF	TGTGCCAGTAGTCCAATGACTAGCGCCCAAACTAAAACCCAGTACTTC
TRBV11-3	TRBJ2-5	-	-	CASSLESGFQETQYF	TGTGCCAGCAGCTTAGAGTCGGGGTTCCAAGAGACCCAGTACTTC
TRBV6-5	TRBJ1-2	-	TRBD1	CASSFGQGSQYGYTF	TGTGCCAGCAGTTTCGGACAGGGGTCGCAATATGGCTACACCTTC
TRBV19	TRBJ1-2	few	-	CASQPWEGTSNYGYTF	TGTGCCAGCCAACCCTGGGAGGGGACTTCTAACTATGGCTACACCTTC
TRBV7-9	TRBJ1-3	-	-	CASSFPESGNTIYF	TGTGCCAGCAGCTTTCCCGAGTCTGGAAACACCATATATTTT
TRBV5-5	TRBJ2-1	-	-	CASSFVTKVSYNEQFF	TGTGCCAGCAGCTTCGTCACTAAAGTCTCCTACAATGAGCAGTTCTTC
TRBV11-2	TRBJ2-1	-	-	CASTPRGLEANEQFF	TGTGCCAGCACCCCCAGGGGCCTAGAGGCAAATGAGCAGTTCTTC
TRBV30	TRBJ2-7	few	TRBD1	CAWTLGQGHEQYF	TGTGCCTGGACCCTCGGACAGGGGCACGAGCAGTACTTC
TRBV5-6	TRBJ2-3	-	TRBD2	CASSLLRTSGRTDTQYF	TGTGCCAGCAGCCTATTAAGGACTAGCGGCCGCACAGATACGCAGTATTTT
TRBV12-5	TRBJ1-5	-	-	CASGTPGGAGFQPQHF	TGTGCTAGTGGTACTCCGGGGGGGGCCGGGTTCCAGCCCCAGCATTTT
TRBV7-9	TRBJ2-1	-	TRBD1	CASRRDRGGEQFF	TGTGCCAGCAGACGCGACAGGGGAGGTGAGCAGTTCTTC
TRBV19	TRBJ1-3	-	TRBD1	CASSVKGAIGNTIYF	TGTGCCAGTAGCGTCAAGGGGGCTATTGGAAACACCATATATTTT
TRBV11-3	TRBJ1-1	-	TRBD1	CASSRGTGVTEAFF	TGTGCCAGCAGCCGAGGGACAGGGGTCACTGAAGCTTTCTTT
TRBV5-1	TRBJ2-7	-	TRBD1	CASSLRTGVTYEQYF	TGCGCCAGCAGCTTGCGGACAGGGGTAACCTACGAGCAGTACTTC
TRBV6-1	TRBJ1-1	-	-	CASSRGERAEAFF	TGTGCCAGCAGTAGGGGGGAGAGGGCTGAAGCTTTCTTT
TRBV6-1	TRBJ2-1	-	-	CASSENGGPWHEQFF	TGTGCCAGCAGTGAGAATGGGGGGCCTTGGCATGAGCAGTTCTTC
TRBV25-1	TRBJ2-2	-	-	CASSEDKGHPGPDGELFF	TGTGCCAGCAGTGAAGACAAAGGACACCCCGGGCCGGACGGGGAGCTGTTTTTT
TRBV5-6	TRBJ1-4	-	-	CASSRFGGRDEKLFF	TGTGCCAGCAGCCGCTTCGGGGGGCGCGATGAAAAACTGTTTTTT
TRBV6-6	TRBJ2-1	-	TRBD2	CASSYGTLAGVNEQFF	TGTGCCAGCAGTTACGGGACCTTAGCGGGGGTCAATGAGCAGTTCTTC
TRBV2	TRBJ1-1	-	-	CASTGSTEAFF	TGTGCCAGCACAGGAAGCACTGAAGCTTTCTTT
TRBV6-5	TRBJ1-1	-	-	CASSGSTNTEAFF	TGTGCCAGCAGTGGATCTACCAACACTGAAGCTTTCTTT
TRBV6-5	TRBJ1-2	-	TRBD1	CASSPGTGYGYTF	TGTGCCAGCAGCCCAGGGACAGGCTATGGCTACACCTTC
TRBV10-3	TRBJ1-2	once	TRBD1	CAISESGQALNYGYTF	TGTGCCATCAGTGAGTCGGGACAGGCGCTCAACTATGGCTACACCTTC
TRBV5-6	TRBJ1-2	-	-	CASSLKGVYGYTF	TGTGCCAGCAGCTTGAAGGGGGTGTATGGCTACACCTTC